A single sample gave rise to the 17 T cell receptor beta chains below, sequenced in a study of identical twins. TCRdb reprocessed the 5' RACE reads with MiXCR, giving one entry per CDR3 protein. The sample lists 400,000 to 550,000 distinct CDR3 sequences; less than 25% were seen once. These data were also reused for a study on T cells expressing NK-cell markers.

Sequencing input: CD4+ T cells sorted from blood. Every receptor here comes from a woman between 18 and 29 years old in good health.

The CDR3: CSARDGRANYGYTF. The CDR3 DNA follows: TGCAGTGCTAGAGACGGCAGGGCTAACTATGGCTACACCTTC. V usage is TRBV20-1 and J usage is TRBJ1-2; D possibly corresponds to TRBD1 (5 bases). Germline V lookup: CDR1 DFQATT, CDR2 SNEGSKA (reference sequence). The CDR3 contains 14 residues. The V gene lost 0 bases and the J gene lost 0 bases, with 8 bases spanning the gap.

The chain is built from TRBV6-1 and TRBJ1-6; perhaps TRBD1 as D (6 bases). Germline CDR1 is MNHNS and CDR2 is SASEGT. This CDR3 region has 15 residues. With 5 bases removed from V and 10 bases from J, the gap between germline ends came to 18 bases. The CDR3 spells CASSTNRDSGSPLHF. CDR3 sequence (DNA): TGTGCCAGCAGTACAAACAGGGATTCGGGATCACCCCTCCACTTT.

This chain links TRBV10-3 with TRBJ2-1; 10 nucleotides match TRBD2. This CDR3 has 13 residues. Unmatched junction bases numbered 5, after V lost 6 bases and J lost 9 bases. Germline assignment: CDR1 ENHRY and CDR2 SYGVKD. This chain's CDR3 is CAISLSGGGEQFF. Here the CDR3 DNA reads TGTGCCATCAGCCTGAGCGGGGGGGGTGAGCAGTTCTTC.

The chain joins TRBV5-6 to TRBJ1-4; D ambiguous. The CDR3 loop spans 14 amino acids. The V end lost 2 bases, the J end lost 4 bases, and 9 bases lay between the germline ends. Germline CDR1 SGHDT, CDR2 YYEEEE. This chain's CDR3 is CASSFWQSNEKLFF. The CDR3 DNA reads as TGTGCCAGCAGCTTCTGGCAGAGTAATGAAAAACTGTTTTTT.

In this sample, this clonotype turned up a few times. This chain uses TRBV7-9 with TRBJ2-1; D unclear. Germline CDR1 SEHNR, CDR2 FQNEAQ (reference sequence). The CDR3 is made up of 16 amino acids. V lost 0 bases and J 0 bases, leaving 9 bases between the germline ends. In DNA, the CDR3 is TGTGCCAGCAGCTTAGCCGGGTTAGGCTCCTACAATGAGCAGTTCTTC. This codes for CASSLAGLGSYNEQFF.

The chain links TRBV20-1 to TRBJ1-1; a weak D match, TRBD1 (6 bases). Per the germline V gene, CDR1 is DFQATT and CDR2 is SNEGSKA (reference sequence). This CDR3 comprises 15 residues. The ends were cut back, 6 bases at V and 1 base at J, with 18 bases in the middle. CDR3 DNA: TGCAGTGCCGACTCGACGACAGGTAGGAACACTGAAGCTTTCTTT. Translated: CSADSTTGRNTEAFF.

This clonotype was found a few times. The chain carries TRBV18 and TRBJ2-5, with D perhaps matching TRBD1 or TRBD2 (5 bases each). The CDR3 totals 14 residues. Germline V gene data show CDR1 as KGHSH and CDR2 as LQKENI. Trimming cost V 2 bases and J 2 bases, with 9 bases left between them. Written as DNA, the CDR3 is TGTGCCAGCTCACCAGAGGGGTCACAAGAGACCCAGTACTTC. As protein: CASSPEGSQETQYF.

CDR3 DNA: TGTGCCAGCAGCTTAACCCAGGGAGATGAAAAACTGTTTTTT. Its translation: CASSLTQGDEKLFF. This sequence joins TRBV7-9 and TRBJ1-4; TRBD1 might be the D (5 bases). This CDR3 is 14 amino acids long. Per the germline V gene, CDR1 is SEHNR and CDR2 is FQNEAQ (reference sequence). V shed 2 bases and J shed 6 bases, with 10 bases lying between them.

The sample holds a few counts of this clonotype. The chain couples TRBV10-3 to TRBJ2-1; D is tentatively TRBD1 or TRBD2 (5 bases each). Germline CDR1 is ENHRY and CDR2 is SYGVKD. Trimming removed 6 bases from V and 9 bases from J, with 12 bases in between. This CDR3 comprises 12 residues. This CDR3 reads CAIRGDGIEQFF. As DNA, the CDR3 is TGTGCCATCAGGGGGGACGGAATTGAGCAGTTCTTC.

This clonotype was seen only a few times. The chain joins TRBV10-3 to TRBJ2-3, with 8 nucleotides matching TRBD2. CDR3 size: 19 residues. The germline CDR1 and CDR2 sequences are ENHRY and SYGVKD. The V and J ends lost 8 bases and 2 bases, in that order; junction bases with no gene match: 21. The CDR3: CAIRSGIAGFSRTTDTQYF. CDR3 nucleotides: TGTGCCATCCGTAGTGGTATAGCGGGATTTTCTCGAACCACAGATACGCAGTATTTT.

The table lists this clonotype with a few counts. The gene calls are TRBV20-1 and TRBJ2-5; D is possibly TRBD1 or TRBD2 (5 bases each). Germline-derived CDR1 and CDR2 are DFQATT and SNEGSKA (reference sequence). Trimming took 5 bases from V and 0 from J, leaving 13 bases between them. This CDR3 region has 14 residues. In DNA form, the CDR3 reads TGCAGTGCTTTTATCTGGGGGTACCAAGAGACCCAGTACTTC. It is translated as CSAFIWGYQETQYF.

V is TRBV6-5 and J is TRBJ2-2; 10 bases map to TRBD2. The CDR3 length is 16 residues. Germline V CDR1 and CDR2: MNHEY, SVGAGI. V gave up 4 bases and J gave up 3 bases; unmatched junction bases: 5. DNA for the CDR3: TGTGCCAGCAGTTCCCGGACTAGCGGAGACACCGGGGAGCTGTTTTTT. This codes for CASSSRTSGDTGELFF.

The V call is TRBV12-3 or TRBV12-4, the J call TRBJ2-5; tentative D call: TRBD2 (6 bases). There are 15 residues in the CDR3. Trimming took off 3 bases at V and 0 bases at J, with 11 bases between the two ends. Here the CDR3 reads CASSFAGRYQETQYF. For the CDR3, the DNA is TGTGCCAGCAGTTTTGCGGGGCGATACCAAGAGACCCAGTACTTC.

The gene calls are TRBV12-3 or TRBV12-4 and TRBJ1-1, with D possibly TRBD1 on 6 matching bases. The germline V and J ends were trimmed by 5 bases and 9 bases, with 22 bases remaining between them. The length of the CDR3 is 15 residues. CDR3 nucleotides: TGTGCCAGCAGTAGCCCCGGGACGGACAGCGCCAAAGCTTTCTTT. Amino acid sequence: CASSSPGTDSAKAFF.

There are a few counts of this clonotype. The V gene is TRBV5-6, the J gene TRBJ2-3; 9 bases are a match to TRBD1. Unmatched junction bases numbered 11, after V lost 0 bases and J lost 6 bases. The germline gives CDR1 SGHDT, CDR2 YYEEEE. This CDR3 comprises 17 residues. The CDR3 DNA is TGTGCCAGCAGCTTGGTTCGCGGGACAGGGAGAGGTGATACGCAGTATTTT. It is translated as CASSLVRGTGRGDTQYF.

There are a few counts of this clonotype. The chain combines TRBV7-2 with TRBJ2-7; 13 bases are a match to TRBD2. The length of the CDR3 is 16 residues. The V segment lost 1 base and the J segment 3 bases; nucleotides outside the gene matches: 3. Per germline, CDR1 SGHTA and CDR2 FQGNSA. CDR3 protein: CASSLVLAGGVYEQYF. The CDR3 nucleotides read TGTGCCAGCAGCTTAGTACTAGCGGGAGGGGTCTACGAGCAGTACTTC. Full variable domain (rest looked up from reference TRBV7-2 and TRBJ2-7): GAGVSQSPSNKVTEKGKDVELRCDPISGHTALYWYRQSLGQGLEFLIYFQGNSAPDKSGLPSDRFSAERTGGSVSTLTIQRTQQEDSAVYLCASSLVLAGGVYEQYFGPGTRLTVT.

The chain employs TRBV5-6 and TRBJ1-5, with D possibly being TRBD1 (6 bases). The CDR3 spans 15 residues. V shed 0 bases and J shed 7 bases, with 14 bases lying between them. Germline CDR1 and CDR2: SGHDT and YYEEEE. The chain's CDR3 is CASSLAHRVGQPQHF. CDR3 sequence (DNA): TGTGCCAGCAGCTTGGCTCACAGGGTAGGCCAGCCCCAGCATTTT.